This TCR beta chain emerged from a study of TIL therapy for anti-PD-1-resistant metastatic lung cancer. This clone was counted only a few times. Time point in this sample: pre-treatment sample, taken before nivolumab and TIL therapy. Tumor tissue came from excised metastases, mostly pleural nodules or supraclavicular lymph nodes. The immunoSEQ assay was v3. Libraries were sequenced to around 2 million read pairs (survey) or roughly 4.5-6.5 million (deep). Libraries were prepared by immunoSEQ multiplex PCR; TCRdb keeps only in-frame clonotypes and omits some of them. The repertoire includes tens of thousands of clones, less than 75% of them detected once, and around 5.9% sits in the top ten. Deletions cut 1 base from V and 7 bases from J, with 17 bases between. The germline CDR1 and CDR2 sequences are LNHNV and YYDKDF (reference sequence). The CDR3 runs 16 residues.

The specimen was tumor tissue, collected at baseline. This clonotype was sampled from a person aged 25 to 80 with non-small cell lung cancer. The rearrangement joins TRBV15 to TRBJ1-5; no firm D call. The CDR3 region is CATSRVVGAAGQPQHF. The CDR3 nucleotides are TGTGCCACCAGCAGAGTGGTAGGCGCGGCGGGACAGCCCCAGCATTTT. Full variable domain (outside the CDR3, taken from reference TRBV15 and TRBJ1-5): DAMVIQNPRYQVTQFGKPVTLSCSQTLNHNVMYWYQQKSSQAPKLLFHYYDKDFNNEADTPDNFQSRRPNTSFCFLDIRSPGLGDTAMYLCATSRVVGAAGQPQHFGDGTRLSIL.